The 9 T cell receptor beta chains presented below share a single source sample, sequenced in a study of blood T cell repertoires in COVID-19. Data came from immunoSEQ multiplex PCR; TCRdb stores just in-frame clones and leaves some out. The sample lists roughly 150,000 clones, 80% to 85% occurring once. Input material: PBMCs or T cells enriched from blood (not recorded which). The source is a woman in her forties or fifties who had recovered from COVID-19.

This sequence joins TRBV19 and TRBJ2-5; D is perhaps TRBD1 (5 bases). The ends were cut back, 4 bases at V and 2 bases at J, with 14 bases in the middle. CDR3 length: 15 residues. Germline assignment: CDR1 LNHDA and CDR2 SQIVND (reference sequence). CDR3 bases: TGTGCCAGTAGTACCTATAGGGGCAGTCAAGAGACCCAGTACTTC. Its protein product is CASSTYRGSQETQYF.

The gene calls are TRBV19 and TRBJ1-4; 8 bases align to TRBD1. The CDR3 has 13 amino acids. With V trimmed by 7 bases and J by 8 bases, 6 bases remained unmatched. Germline CDR1 is LNHDA and CDR2 is SQIVND (reference sequence). CDR3 region: CASTDRVGEKLFF. CDR3 coding DNA: TGTGCCAGTACGGACAGGGTAGGAGAAAAACTGTTTTTT.

The chain joins TRBV9 to TRBJ2-3; 9 bases line up with TRBD1. Germline V gives CDR1 SGDLS, CDR2 YYNGEE. V dropped 3 bases and J dropped 3; count of bases not matched to a gene: 2. The CDR3 loop spans 14 amino acids. The CDR3 region has the DNA TGTGCCAGCAGCGCCGGACAGGGGACAGATACGCAGTATTTT. Translated: CASSAGQGTDTQYF.

The chain uses TRBV7-9 and TRBJ1-2, with a weak D call TRBD1 (5 bases). From germline, CDR1 is SEHNR and CDR2 FQNEAQ (reference sequence). The CDR3 length is 15 residues. V was trimmed by 3 bases and J by 8 bases, leaving 19 bases between them. CDR3 sequence reads: CASSFLHGRGGGYTF. The CDR3 coding sequence is TGTGCCAGCAGCTTCCTACACGGACGTGGGGGGGGCTACACCTTC. The whole variable domain, remainder taken from reference TRBV7-9 and TRBJ1-2, is DTGVSQNPRHKITKRGQNVTFRCDPISEHNRLYWYRQTLGQGPEFLTYFQNEAQLEKSRLLSDRFSAERPKGSFSTLEIQRTEQGDSAMYLCASSFLHGRGGGYTFGSGTRLTVV.

V gene TRBV7-2 combines with J gene TRBJ1-3; the D gene is possibly TRBD1 (6 bases). The CDR3 sequence is 13 residues long. Germline CDR1 SGHTA, CDR2 FQGNSA. V was trimmed by 5 bases and J by 4 bases, leaving 9 bases between them. Written as DNA, the CDR3 is TGTGCCAGCAGCCTTGGGACAGGAAACACCATATATTTT. As protein: CASSLGTGNTIYF.

The chain links TRBV19 to TRBJ1-6; D is perhaps TRBD1 (5 bases). The V end was cut by 7 bases, the J end by 6 bases, with 28 bases between. The CDR3 runs 19 residues. Looked up from germline, CDR1 is LNHDA and CDR2 is SQIVND (reference sequence). The CDR3 is CASNQPGHEQLKGNSPLHF. The CDR3 DNA reads as TGTGCCAGTAATCAACCCGGACATGAACAACTCAAGGGTAATTCACCCCTCCACTTT.

The chain joins TRBV28 to TRBJ2-1; TRBD2 agrees at 7 bases. Per germline, CDR1 MDHEN and CDR2 SYDVKM. The CDR3 contains 16 residues. The V segment lost 5 bases and the J segment 5 bases; nucleotides outside the gene matches: 12. The CDR3 DNA is TGTGCCAGCAGTGGGTGGTCTAGCGGACCTGACAATGAGCAGTTCTTC. Translating gives CASSGWSSGPDNEQFF.

This sequence joins TRBV5-1 and TRBJ2-5, with D unclear. Trimming took off 3 bases at V and 4 bases at J, with 7 bases between the two ends. The CDR3 extends over 12 amino acids. Germline CDR1 is SGHRS and CDR2 is YFSETQ. The chain's CDR3 is CASSSLSETQYF. DNA of the CDR3: TGCGCCAGCAGCTCCTTGTCAGAGACCCAGTACTTC.

This clone was seen only a few times. The chain joins TRBV6-2 or TRBV6-3 to TRBJ2-1; 8 nucleotides agree with TRBD1. V lost 6 bases, J lost 9 bases, and 16 bases stayed unmatched. The CDR3 totals 16 residues. Per the germline V gene, CDR1 is MNHEY and CDR2 is SVGEGT. CDR3 in DNA: TGTGCCAGCAGCTGGACAGGGACTTTCAGTGGCGGTGAGCAGTTCTTC. Translated, it gives CASSWTGTFSGGEQFF.